This entry lists 14 T cell receptor beta chains sequenced from one sample in a study of T cell repertoires in cytomegalovirus infection. No antigen has been assigned to these receptors. TCRdb fed the reads into MiXCR, producing one record per CDR3 protein. The repertoire holds about 920,000 distinct CDR3 sequences, with roughly 30% as singletons. The material sequenced was cultured CD8+ T cells from PBMCs, taken from culture after CMV antigen stimulation. All receptors derive from a human donor in good health (CMV status not recorded). Some clones in this sample may be carry-over from other donors' samples.

This clonotype was detected only a few times. V and J are TRBV6-1 and TRBJ1-6; unclear D gene. Trimming shortened V by 2 bases and J by 7 bases, and 6 bases separated the two germline ends. Germline V gene data show CDR1 as MNHNS and CDR2 as SASEGT. This CDR3 spans 13 amino acids. The CDR3 protein is CASSEKRNSPLHF. CDR3 in DNA: TGTGCCAGCAGTGAAAAGAGAAATTCACCCCTCCACTTT.

This clonotype has only a few counts. The chain recombines TRBV28 with TRBJ1-2; 7 bases match TRBD1. CDR1 is MDHEN and CDR2 is SYDVKM in the germline V gene. This CDR3 has 14 amino acids. J gave up 4 bases and V 3 bases, and 5 bases lay outside the gene matches. CDR3 bases: TGTGCCAGCAGTTTGAGGACAGGTTTCTATGGCTACACCTTC. Encoded protein: CASSLRTGFYGYTF.

The CDR3 DNA sequence: TGTGCCAGTAGTCCTACAGGGGGGACAGCCTATGGCTACACCTTC. It specifies CASSPTGGTAYGYTF. The chain is built from TRBV19 and TRBJ1-2, with 8 bases lining up with TRBD1. V was pared by 5 bases and J by 4 bases, with 9 bases of the junction left unmatched. Germline V gene sequence: CDR1 LNHDA, CDR2 SQIVND (reference sequence). This CDR3 comprises 15 residues. Full variable domain (missing parts from reference TRBV19 and TRBJ1-2): DGGITQSPKYLFRKEGQNVTLSCEQNLNHDAMYWYRQDPGQGLRLIYYSQIVNDFQKGDIAEGYSVSREKKESFPLTVTSAQKNPTAFYLCASSPTGGTAYGYTFGSGTRLTVV.

This clonotype was counted a few times. The chain joins TRBV7-6 to TRBJ1-1, with D perhaps TRBD1 (6 bases). The CDR3 covers 14 residues. V was cut by 5 bases and J by 2 bases, with 12 bases left in between. The V gene's germline CDR1 is SGHVS and CDR2 FNYEAQ. Here the CDR3 reads CASSAGTTNTEAFF. In nucleotides, the CDR3 is TGTGCCAGCAGCGCCGGGACAACCAACACTGAAGCTTTCTTT.

This clonotype was counted many times. J is TRBJ1-1 and V is TRBV7-8; the D gene is possibly TRBD1 (5 bases). Deletions cut 5 bases from V and 3 bases from J, with 16 bases between. The CDR3 is 15 residues long. Germline values: CDR1 SGHVS, CDR2 FQNEAQ. CDR3 region: CASSPLAGVHTEAFF. In nucleotides, the CDR3 is TGTGCCAGCAGCCCTTTGGCGGGGGTCCACACTGAAGCTTTCTTT.

The chain's CDR3 is CASSARGVISADTQYF. CDR3 DNA sequence: TGTGCCAGTAGTGCCCGTGGGGTAATAAGCGCAGATACGCAGTATTTT. The chain employs TRBV19 and TRBJ2-3; no clear D gene. Germline assignment: CDR1 LNHDA and CDR2 SQIVND (reference sequence). The CDR3 covers 16 residues. The V and J ends lost 5 bases and 4 bases respectively, with 19 bases between them.

In its sample, this clonotype was seen a few times. The chain is built from TRBV7-2 and TRBJ2-3, with unresolved D. V lost 5 bases to trimming and J lost 5 bases, with 14 bases between them. Germline CDR1 reads SGHTA; CDR2 reads FQGNSA. There are 14 residues in the CDR3. DNA of the CDR3: TGTGCCAGCAGCCTCCCAGGCCGAGAAGATACGCAGTATTTT. Its translation: CASSLPGREDTQYF.

This clonotype showed up many times. This chain joins TRBV7-2 and TRBJ2-3; 12 nucleotides align to TRBD2. CDR1 and CDR2 from the germline V gene are SGHTA and FQGNSA. The CDR3 is 17 amino acids. V lost 5 bases and J lost 1; bases outside the gene matches: 7. CDR3 amino acids: CASSKWASGGGTDTQYF. DNA for the CDR3: TGTGCCAGCAGCAAATGGGCTAGCGGGGGGGGCACAGATACGCAGTATTTT.

The chain employs TRBV7-9 and TRBJ2-5; D unresolved. The V end lost 5 bases, the J end lost 5 bases, and 18 bases lay between the germline ends. CDR1 and CDR2 from the germline V gene are SEHNR and FQNEAQ (reference sequence). The length of the CDR3 is 15 residues. The DNA for the CDR3 is TGTGCCAGCAGCCCCGTAGTTCTGGGCTGGGAGACCCAGTACTTC. Its protein product is CASSPVVLGWETQYF.

This clonotype has more than one count but fewer than ten. The genes are TRBV6-6 and TRBJ2-5; possibly TRBD2 for D (5 bases). The germline V gene encodes CDR1 MNHNY and CDR2 SVGAGI (reference sequence). The CDR3 totals 14 residues. Trimming removed 2 bases from V and 4 bases from J, with 11 bases in between. This CDR3 is CASSYRGTGETQYF. CDR3 nucleotides: TGTGCCAGCAGTTACCGGGGAACTGGAGAGACCCAGTACTTC.

The chain links TRBV10-3 to TRBJ1-3; D may be TRBD1 (5 bases). The CDR3 totals 14 residues. Trimming removed 7 bases from V and 0 bases from J, with 10 bases in between. Germline CDR1 reads ENHRY; CDR2 reads SYGVKD. CDR3 in amino acids: CAITGSISGNTIYF. CDR3 DNA sequence: TGTGCCATCACAGGGTCTATCTCTGGAAACACCATATATTTT.

The chain uses TRBV15 and TRBJ2-4; D is tentatively TRBD1 or TRBD2 (5 bases each). The CDR3 loop spans 17 amino acids. The germline V gene encodes CDR1 LNHNV and CDR2 YYDKDF (reference sequence). V was pared by 0 bases and J by 0 bases, with 12 bases between. CDR3 nucleotides: TGTGCCACCAGCAGAGATAGCAGGGACCTAGCCAAAAACATTCAGTACTTC. This sequence encodes CATSRDSRDLAKNIQYF.

This sequence joins TRBV18 and TRBJ1-5; D remains ambiguous. Germline CDR1 is KGHSH and CDR2 is LQKENI. The CDR3 length is 16 residues. Between the trimmed V and J ends, which lost 4 bases and 0 bases, there was a span of 13 bases. CDR3 sequence: CASSLQPHDSNQPQHF. DNA of the CDR3: TGTGCCAGCTCACTCCAGCCACACGATAGCAATCAGCCCCAGCATTTT.

This clonotype has ten or more counts. V is TRBV7-8 and J is TRBJ2-1; 7 nucleotides agree with TRBD2. The J segment lost 3 bases and the V segment lost 5 bases, leaving 7 bases of the junction unmatched. CDR3 size: 15 residues. Germline assignment: CDR1 SGHVS and CDR2 FQNEAQ. Here the CDR3 reads CASSPEWGGYNEQFF. CDR3 bases: TGTGCCAGCAGCCCAGAGTGGGGGGGCTACAATGAGCAGTTCTTC.